These 23 T cell receptor beta chains were all obtained from the same sample, sequenced in a study of siplizumab effects on memory and regulatory T cells. Data came from immunoSEQ multiplex PCR; TCRdb stores just in-frame clones and leaves some out. The sample consists of 95,000 to 130,000 clones, 90% to 95% of them appearing once. The specimen was non-Treg CD4+ T cells sorted from blood. These receptors all come from a human donor in good health.

This clone was picked up a small number of times. This rearrangement joins TRBV27 to TRBJ1-6, with D perhaps matching TRBD1 (5 bases). This CDR3 has 14 residues. The V end was cut by 6 bases, the J end by 6 bases, with 12 bases between. The V gene's germline CDR1 is MNHEY and CDR2 SMNVEV (reference sequence). CDR3 protein: CASRDSGGNSPLHF. CDR3 bases: TGTGCCAGCAGAGATTCGGGGGGTAATTCACCCCTCCACTTT.

The V and J genes are TRBV9 and TRBJ2-1, with TRBD1 matching 9 bases. This CDR3 spans 15 amino acids. Germline V gives CDR1 SGDLS, CDR2 YYNGEE. V trimming: 6 bases; J trimming: 5 bases; junction bases outside the gene matches: 9. CDR3 in amino acids: CASTLLGTGHNEQFF. In DNA form, the CDR3 reads TGTGCCAGCACCTTGCTTGGGACAGGGCACAATGAGCAGTTCTTC.

The CDR3, as DNA: TGTGCCAGCAGTGAATTCCCGAGGGGGCGGCAGCCCCAGCATTTT. This gives the protein CASSEFPRGRQPQHF. The gene calls are TRBV6-1 and TRBJ1-5; TRBD1 aligns across 7 bases. With 2 bases clipped from V and 7 bases from J, the junction kept 8 bases outside the gene matches. The CDR3 is made up of 15 amino acids. Germline CDR1 reads MNHNS; CDR2 reads SASEGT.

The genes are TRBV18 and TRBJ2-5; 12 bases fit TRBD2. V shed 2 bases, J shed 5 bases, and the junction held 6 bases outside the gene matches. The CDR3 is made up of 16 amino acids. Germline loops: CDR1 KGHSH, CDR2 LQKENI. The chain's CDR3 is CASSPRLAGVGETQYF. The CDR3 DNA is TGTGCCAGCTCACCAAGACTAGCGGGAGTAGGGGAGACCCAGTACTTC. Combining the CDR3 with reference TRBV18 and TRBJ2-5 gives the whole variable domain NAGVMQNPRHLVRRRGQEARLRCSPMKGHSHVYWYRQLPEEGLKFMVYLQKENIIDESGMPKERFSAEFPKEGPSILRIQQVVRGDSAAYFCASSPRLAGVGETQYFGPGTRLLVL.

This chain connects TRBV6-5 to TRBJ2-5, with TRBD1 as a possible D gene (5 bases). In germline, CDR1 is MNHEY, CDR2 SVGAGI. CDR3 length equals 13 residues. V gave up 4 bases and J gave up 5 bases, with 11 bases separating them. The CDR3 coding sequence is TGTGCCAGCAGTTTGGTGACAGCGGAGACCCAGTACTTC. Protein sequence: CASSLVTAETQYF.

The chain joins TRBV4-1 to TRBJ1-3; TRBD1 matches 9 bases. Germline V CDR1 and CDR2: MGHRA, YSYEKL. V lost 2 bases to trimming and J lost 8 bases; unmatched junction nucleotides: 10. The CDR3 has 16 amino acids. The CDR3 region has the DNA TGCGCCAGCAGCCAACCAAGGACAGGGGCCAAAGACACCATATATTTT. Translation: CASSQPRTGAKDTIYF.

V and J are TRBV18 and TRBJ1-5, with D maybe TRBD1 (5 bases). There are 17 residues in the CDR3. CDR1 and CDR2 (germline): KGHSH, LQKENI. Trimming left V 2 bases short and J 6 bases short, with 20 bases between. In DNA, the CDR3 is TGTGCCAGCTCACCAACCGGGACTGAAGGTATGCGTCAGCCCCAGCATTTT. Protein: CASSPTGTEGMRQPQHF.

The CDR3 region has the DNA TGCGCCAGCACGGGACTAGCGGGGGAAGGGGAGACCCAGTACTTC. It encodes CASTGLAGEGETQYF. This chain connects TRBV5-1 to TRBJ2-5, with 14 positions matching TRBD2. The germline V gene has CDR1 SGHRS and CDR2 YFSETQ. This CDR3 is built from 15 residues. Trimming cost V 6 bases and J 5 bases; bases outside gene matches: 6. Using reference TRBV5-1 and TRBJ2-5 for the parts outside the CDR3, the full variable domain is KAGVTQTPRYLIKTRGQQVTLSCSPISGHRSVSWYQQTPGQGLQFLFEYFSETQRNKGNFPGRFSGRQFSNSRSEMNVSTLELGDSALYLCASTGLAGEGETQYFGPGTRLLVL.

The rearrangement uses TRBV7-2 and TRBJ2-7, with D maybe TRBD2 (5 bases). V was cut by 1 base and J by 6 bases, with 10 bases left in between. Germline V gene data show CDR1 as SGHTA and CDR2 as FQGNSA. The CDR3 contains 13 residues. CDR3 amino acids: CASSLVWLAEQYF. CDR3 DNA sequence: TGTGCCAGCAGCTTAGTCTGGCTAGCCGAGCAGTACTTC.

The gene calls are TRBV4-2 and TRBJ2-7, with a weak D call TRBD2 (6 bases). Trimming removed 0 bases at V and 3 bases at J, with 24 bases between. The CDR3 extends over 19 amino acids. Germline-derived CDR1 and CDR2 are LGHNA and YNFKEQ. The CDR3 nucleotides read TGTGCCAGCAGCCAAGATAGGGGAGGTACGGGAGTGATCGGCTACGAGCAGTACTTC. Translating it yields CASSQDRGGTGVIGYEQYF.

This rearrangement joins TRBV2 to TRBJ2-7, with D possibly being TRBD1 (5 bases). Germline CDR1 SNHLY, CDR2 FYNNEI. This CDR3 is built from 13 residues. V was trimmed by 1 base and J by 6 bases, leaving 10 bases between them. The CDR3 nucleotides read TGTGCCAGCAGTGAAGAGGGGATTGGCGAGCAGTACTTC. Protein: CASSEEGIGEQYF.

This clone has just one count. The chain couples TRBV19 to TRBJ2-5; TRBD2 agrees at 10 bases. Germline CDR1 is LNHDA and CDR2 is SQIVND (reference sequence). V dropped 7 bases and J dropped 5; count of bases not matched to a gene: 7. The CDR3 is 14 amino acids. In DNA, the CDR3 is TGTGCCAGTAACAAAGCGGGGGGGCTGGAGACCCAGTACTTC. Translated, it gives CASNKAGGLETQYF.

A word on this clone: Other nucleotide sequences from this sample produce the same CDR3. The J gene is TRBJ1-1, the V gene TRBV11-2, with D uncertain. Germline lookup yields CDR1 SGHAT and CDR2 FQNNGV. CDR3 length: 13 amino acids. V gave up 3 bases and J gave up 1 base, with 6 bases separating them. The CDR3 sequence: CASSLAGNTEAFF. For the CDR3, the DNA is TGTGCCAGCAGCTTGGCGGGGAACACTGAAGCTTTCTTT. Complete variable domain (other parts from reference TRBV11-2 and TRBJ1-1): EAGVAQSPRYKIIEKRQSVAFWCNPISGHATLYWYQQILGQGPKLLIQFQNNGVVDDSQLPKDRFSAERLKGVDSTLKIQPAKLEDSAVYLCASSLAGNTEAFFGQGTRLTVV.

This clone was seen only a few times. The chain's CDR3 is CASSVPGVYQETQYF. CDR3 nucleotides: TGCGCCAGCAGTGTCCCCGGGGTATACCAAGAGACCCAGTACTTC. The chain employs TRBV10-1 and TRBJ2-5, with D perhaps matching TRBD2 (5 bases). V gave up 4 bases and J gave up 0 bases, with 12 bases separating them. Germline CDR1 WNHNN, CDR2 SYGVQD (reference sequence). The CDR3 extends over 15 amino acids.

J is TRBJ2-3 and V is TRBV5-1, with 7 bases aligning to TRBD2. The CDR3 is 15 residues long. The germline CDR1 and CDR2 sequences are SGHRS and YFSETQ. J lost 0 bases, V lost 7 bases, and 8 bases had no gene match. DNA for the CDR3: TGCGCCAGCTCCGGCCTAGCGGTTAGCACAGATACGCAGTATTTT. Its translation: CASSGLAVSTDTQYF.

The V and J genes are TRBV4-1 and TRBJ1-3, with D hard to call. Germline CDR1 reads MGHRA; CDR2 reads YSYEKL. V was trimmed by 4 bases and J by 0 bases, leaving 16 bases between them. The CDR3 is 17 residues long. The CDR3 nucleotides read TGCGCCAGCAGCCCGCAAGGTGGCCTTAGCTCTGGAAACACCATATATTTT. The encoded protein is CASSPQGGLSSGNTIYF.

This sequence joins TRBV15 and TRBJ2-7; 11 positions match TRBD2. This CDR3 contains 15 residues. The V gene's germline CDR1 is LNHNV and CDR2 YYDKDF (reference sequence). With 1 base clipped from V and 4 bases from J, the junction kept 3 bases outside the gene matches. The CDR3 DNA sequence: TGTGCCACCAGCAGAGGTAGCGGGGGGGTTTACGAGCAGTACTTC. Protein product: CATSRGSGGVYEQYF. Variable domain in full (rest from reference TRBV15 and TRBJ2-7): DAMVIQNPRYQVTQFGKPVTLSCSQTLNHNVMYWYQQKSSQAPKLLFHYYDKDFNNEADTPDNFQSRRPNTSFCFLDIRSPGLGDTAMYLCATSRGSGGVYEQYFGPGTRLTVT.

This sequence joins TRBV7-2 and TRBJ1-2; 11 nucleotides align to TRBD1. The CDR3 is made up of 15 amino acids. Germline lookup yields CDR1 SGHTA and CDR2 FQGNSA. V lost 4 bases and J lost 2; bases outside the gene matches: 3. The CDR3, as DNA: TGTGCCAGCAGCTGGACAGGGGGCCTCAACTATGGCTACACCTTC. As protein: CASSWTGGLNYGYTF.

The V gene is TRBV20-1, the J gene TRBJ2-2; D could derive from TRBD1 or TRBD2 (5 bases each). Germline CDR1 is DFQATT and CDR2 is SNEGSKA (reference sequence). Trimming took 4 bases from V and 12 from J, leaving 12 bases between them. The CDR3 runs to 11 residues. CDR3 nucleotides: TGCAGTGCTAAGGGACCCCAGCAGCTGTTTTTT. The encoded protein is CSAKGPQQLFF.

The chain links TRBV29-1 to TRBJ1-1, with 8 positions matching TRBD1. CDR1 is SQVTM, CDR2 ANQGSEA, per germline. The CDR3 covers 15 residues. The trim removed 7 bases at V and 3 bases at J, leaving 13 bases unmatched. The CDR3 is CSGGDRGSGDTEAFF. The DNA for the CDR3 is TGCAGCGGGGGAGACAGGGGATCGGGGGACACTGAAGCTTTCTTT.

The chain has TRBV10-1 and TRBJ2-7; TRBD2 matches at 7 bases. This CDR3 region has 12 residues. The V segment lost 5 bases and the J segment 3 bases; nucleotides outside the gene matches: 1. Germline V lookup: CDR1 WNHNN, CDR2 SYGVQD (reference sequence). DNA for the CDR3: TGCGCCAGCAGTAGGGACTACTACGAGCAGTACTTC. Translated, it gives CASSRDYYEQYF.

The chain is built from TRBV18 and TRBJ1-4; D is perhaps TRBD1 (6 bases). The length of the CDR3 is 16 residues. The ends were cut back, 2 bases at V and 6 bases at J, with 16 bases in the middle. Germline CDR1 KGHSH, CDR2 LQKENI. The CDR3 DNA is TGTGCCAGCTCACCATTCTTCACGGGGGGCGATGAAAAACTGTTTTTT. Encoded protein: CASSPFFTGGDEKLFF.

About this clone: Other nucleotide sequences in the sample specify the same CDR3. The V gene is TRBV5-6, the J gene TRBJ2-5, with D uncertain. V lost 0 bases, J lost 2 bases, and 5 bases lay in between. From germline, CDR1 is SGHDT and CDR2 YYEEEE. This CDR3 comprises 13 residues. CDR3 residues: CASSLGQQETQYF. The CDR3 DNA reads TGTGCCAGCAGCTTGGGTCAGCAAGAGACCCAGTACTTC.